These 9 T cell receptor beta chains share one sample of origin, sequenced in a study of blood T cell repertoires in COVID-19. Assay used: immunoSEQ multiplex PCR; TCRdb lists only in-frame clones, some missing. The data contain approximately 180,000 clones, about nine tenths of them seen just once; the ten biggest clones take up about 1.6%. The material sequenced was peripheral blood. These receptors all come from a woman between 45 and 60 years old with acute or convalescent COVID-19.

CDR3 in DNA: TGTGCCAGCAAAACCGGGACAGCGGATGGCTACACCTTC. Protein: CASKTGTADGYTF. The gene calls are TRBV7-2 and TRBJ1-2; TRBD1 matches 7 bases. Germline-derived CDR1 and CDR2 are SGHTA and FQGNSA. J lost 6 bases, V lost 7 bases, and 8 bases had no gene match. The CDR3 totals 13 residues.

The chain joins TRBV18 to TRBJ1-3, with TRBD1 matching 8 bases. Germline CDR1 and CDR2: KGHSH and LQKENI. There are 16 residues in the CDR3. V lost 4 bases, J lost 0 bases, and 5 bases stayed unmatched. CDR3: CASSQGQGYSGNTIYF. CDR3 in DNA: TGTGCCAGCTCACAAGGACAGGGTTACTCTGGAAACACCATATATTTT.

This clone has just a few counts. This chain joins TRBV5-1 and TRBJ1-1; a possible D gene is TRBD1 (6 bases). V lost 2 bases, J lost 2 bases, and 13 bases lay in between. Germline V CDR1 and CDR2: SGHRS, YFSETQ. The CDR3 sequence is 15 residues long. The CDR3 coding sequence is TGCGCCAGCAGCTTTTCGTCGGGACATAACACTGAAGCTTTCTTT. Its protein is CASSFSSGHNTEAFF.

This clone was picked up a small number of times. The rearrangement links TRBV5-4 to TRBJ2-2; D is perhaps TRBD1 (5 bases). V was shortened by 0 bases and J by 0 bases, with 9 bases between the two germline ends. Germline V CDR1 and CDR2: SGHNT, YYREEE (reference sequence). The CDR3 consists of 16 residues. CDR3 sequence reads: CASSLVGRANTGELFF. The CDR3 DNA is TGTGCCAGCAGCTTGGTGGGGCGAGCGAACACCGGGGAGCTGTTTTTT.

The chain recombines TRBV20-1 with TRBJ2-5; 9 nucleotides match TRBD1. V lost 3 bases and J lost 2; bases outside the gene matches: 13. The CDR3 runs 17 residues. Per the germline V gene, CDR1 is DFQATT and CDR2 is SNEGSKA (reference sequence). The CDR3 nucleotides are TGCAGTGCTAGTAGGGACAGGGACCTCGCCGGACAAGAGACCCAGTACTTC. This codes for CSASRDRDLAGQETQYF.

The CDR3 DNA reads TGTGCCAGCAGCCCCGGGACAGGAAATCAGCCCCAGCATTTT. Encoded protein: CASSPGTGNQPQHF. The chain joins TRBV5-8 to TRBJ1-5, with 8 bases lining up with TRBD1. The V gene's germline CDR1 is SGHTS and CDR2 YDEGEE. The CDR3 loop spans 14 amino acids. With 4 bases clipped from V and 4 bases from J, the junction kept 4 bases outside the gene matches.

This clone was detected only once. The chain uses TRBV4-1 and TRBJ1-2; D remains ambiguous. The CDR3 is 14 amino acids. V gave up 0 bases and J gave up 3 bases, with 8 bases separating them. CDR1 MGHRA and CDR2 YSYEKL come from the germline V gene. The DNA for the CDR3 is TGCGCCAGCAGCCAAGATTCGGGTTACTATGGCTACACCTTC. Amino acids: CASSQDSGYYGYTF.

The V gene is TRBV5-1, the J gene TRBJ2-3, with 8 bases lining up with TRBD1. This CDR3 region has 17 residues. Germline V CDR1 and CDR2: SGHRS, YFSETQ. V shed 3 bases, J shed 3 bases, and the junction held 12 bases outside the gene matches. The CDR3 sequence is CASSYQKGQGGTDTQYF. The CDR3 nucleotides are TGCGCCAGCAGCTATCAAAAAGGACAGGGAGGTACAGATACGCAGTATTTT.

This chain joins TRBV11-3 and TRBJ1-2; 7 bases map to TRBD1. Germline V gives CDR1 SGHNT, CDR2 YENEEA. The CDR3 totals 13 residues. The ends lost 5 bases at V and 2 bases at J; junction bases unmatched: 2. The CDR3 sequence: CASSQGQNYGYTF. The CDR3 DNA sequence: TGTGCCAGCAGCCAGGGACAGAACTATGGCTACACCTTC.